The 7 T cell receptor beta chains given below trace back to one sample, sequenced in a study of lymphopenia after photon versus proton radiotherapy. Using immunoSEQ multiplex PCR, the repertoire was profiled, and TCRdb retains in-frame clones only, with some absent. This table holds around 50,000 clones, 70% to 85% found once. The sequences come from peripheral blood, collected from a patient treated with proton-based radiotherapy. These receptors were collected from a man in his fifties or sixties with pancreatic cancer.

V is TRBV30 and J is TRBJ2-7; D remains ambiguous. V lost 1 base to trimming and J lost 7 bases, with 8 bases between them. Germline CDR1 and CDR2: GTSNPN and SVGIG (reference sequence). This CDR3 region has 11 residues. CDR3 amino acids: CAWSGGWEQYF. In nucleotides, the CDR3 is TGTGCCTGGAGTGGGGGTTGGGAGCAGTACTTC.

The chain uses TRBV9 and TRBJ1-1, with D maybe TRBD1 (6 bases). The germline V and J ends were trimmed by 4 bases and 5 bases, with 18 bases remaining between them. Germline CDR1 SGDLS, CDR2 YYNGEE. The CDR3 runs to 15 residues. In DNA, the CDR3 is TGTGCCAGCAGCCCCGGGGGCGCCCGAAGGACTGAAGCTTTCTTT. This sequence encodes CASSPGGARRTEAFF.

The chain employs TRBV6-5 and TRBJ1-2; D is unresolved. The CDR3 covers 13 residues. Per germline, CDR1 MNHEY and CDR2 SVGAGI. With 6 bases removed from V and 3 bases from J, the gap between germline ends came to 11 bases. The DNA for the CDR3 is TGTGCCAGCAGGGGTCTAAGGGACTATGGCTACACCTTC. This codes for CASRGLRDYGYTF.

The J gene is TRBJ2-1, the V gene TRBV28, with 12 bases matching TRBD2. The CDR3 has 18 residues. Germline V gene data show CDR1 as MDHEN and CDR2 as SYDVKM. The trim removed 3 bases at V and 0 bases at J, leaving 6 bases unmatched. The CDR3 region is CASSFPLAGGSSYNEQFF. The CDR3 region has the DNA TGTGCCAGCAGTTTCCCGCTAGCGGGAGGGAGCTCCTACAATGAGCAGTTCTTC. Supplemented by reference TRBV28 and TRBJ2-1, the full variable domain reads DVKVTQSSRYLVKRTGEKVFLECVQDMDHENMFWYRQDPGLGLRLIYFSYDVKMKEKGDIPEGYSVSREKKERFSLILESASTNQTSMYLCASSFPLAGGSSYNEQFFGPGTRLTVL.

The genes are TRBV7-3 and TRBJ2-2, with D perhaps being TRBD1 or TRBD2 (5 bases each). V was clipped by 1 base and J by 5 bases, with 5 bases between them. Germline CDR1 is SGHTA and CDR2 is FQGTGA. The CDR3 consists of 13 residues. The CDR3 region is CASSLRGTGELFF. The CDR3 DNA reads TGTGCCAGCAGCTTAAGGGGGACCGGGGAGCTGTTTTTT.

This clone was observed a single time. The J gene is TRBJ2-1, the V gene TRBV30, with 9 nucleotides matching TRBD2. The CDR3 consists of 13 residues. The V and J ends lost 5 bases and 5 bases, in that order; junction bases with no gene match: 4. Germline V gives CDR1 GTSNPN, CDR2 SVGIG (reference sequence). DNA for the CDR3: TGTGCCTGGGAGGGACTAGCAGACAATGAGCAGTTCTTC. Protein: CAWEGLADNEQFF.

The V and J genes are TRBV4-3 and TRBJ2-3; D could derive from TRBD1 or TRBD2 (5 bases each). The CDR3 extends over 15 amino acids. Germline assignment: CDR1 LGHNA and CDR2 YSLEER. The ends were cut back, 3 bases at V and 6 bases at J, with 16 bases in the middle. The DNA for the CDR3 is TGCGCCAGCAGCCAGGCCTTCGGGGCGGCCGATACGCAGTATTTT. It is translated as CASSQAFGAADTQYF.